These 31 T cell receptor beta chains were sequenced from one sample in a study of PD-L1 blockade in urothelial cancer. Assay used: immunoSEQ multiplex PCR; TCRdb lists only in-frame clones, some missing. The repertoire consists of around 56,000 clones, with just over 85% occurring once and the leading ten covering 2.9%. Specimen: PBMCs, collected around atezolizumab (anti-PD-L1) treatment. Source of these receptors: a man aged 50 or older with urothelial cancer.

This clone was counted a single time. J is TRBJ2-5 and V is TRBV5-1; TRBD1 matches 7 bases. J was trimmed by 4 bases and V by 5 bases; bases with no gene match: 8. Germline V gene sequence: CDR1 SGHRS, CDR2 YFSETQ. This CDR3 region has 14 residues. CDR3 DNA: TGCGCCAGCAGGCAGACGACAGGGCGAGAGACCCAGTACTTC. It translates to CASRQTTGRETQYF. Full variable domain (rest looked up from reference TRBV5-1 and TRBJ2-5): KAGVTQTPRYLIKTRGQQVTLSCSPISGHRSVSWYQQTPGQGLQFLFEYFSETQRNKGNFPGRFSGRQFSNSRSEMNVSTLELGDSALYLCASRQTTGRETQYFGPGTRLLVL.

This clone has just one count. The V gene is TRBV7-3, the J gene TRBJ2-1, with 8 bases identical to TRBD2. The CDR3 extends over 15 amino acids. From germline, CDR1 is SGHTA and CDR2 FQGTGA. V shed 5 bases and J 8 bases; nucleotides not matched to a gene: 11. The CDR3 spells CASSGTGTRFDEQFF. CDR3 sequence (DNA): TGTGCCAGCAGCGGAACCGGGACTAGGTTCGATGAGCAGTTCTTC.

The chain is built from TRBV28 and TRBJ1-1; D possibly corresponds to TRBD1 (5 bases). Germline values: CDR1 MDHEN, CDR2 SYDVKM. V lost 7 bases to trimming and J lost 4 bases, with 16 bases between them. The CDR3 is 14 residues long. In DNA, the CDR3 is TGTGCCAGCACCAATCTATATCAGGGCACTGAAGCTTTCTTT. Amino acid sequence: CASTNLYQGTEAFF.

Turning to this clone: Distinct nucleotide sequences in the sample also encode this CDR3. The V and J genes are TRBV18 and TRBJ2-3, with 11 bases identical to TRBD2. CDR3 size: 16 residues. V gave up 2 bases and J gave up 2 bases; unmatched junction bases: 3. The germline V gene encodes CDR1 KGHSH and CDR2 LQKENI. For the CDR3, the DNA is TGTGCCAGCTCACCAGGGACTAGCGGAAACACAGATACGCAGTATTTT. This gives the protein CASSPGTSGNTDTQYF.

The rearrangement links TRBV30 to TRBJ2-1; a weak D match, TRBD2 (6 bases). This CDR3 contains 15 residues. Trimming took 4 bases from V and 5 from J, leaving 18 bases between them. Germline assignment: CDR1 GTSNPN and CDR2 SVGIG (reference sequence). This CDR3 is CAWTRGGKTNNEQFF. In nucleotides, the CDR3 is TGTGCCTGGACCAGAGGCGGGAAGACGAACAATGAGCAGTTCTTC.

In its sample, this clone was seen a few times. The chain is built from TRBV5-5 and TRBJ2-1; the D is unclear. The germline V gene has CDR1 SGHKS and CDR2 YYEKEE (reference sequence). Trimming took 2 bases from V and 6 from J, leaving 6 bases between them. This CDR3 is built from 12 residues. The CDR3 nucleotides read TGTGCCAGCAGCTTTCCCGGCAATGAGCAGTTCTTC. Its protein product is CASSFPGNEQFF.

The chain is built from TRBV6-6 and TRBJ1-1; D might be TRBD1 (5 bases). The germline CDR1 and CDR2 sequences are MNHNY and SVGAGI (reference sequence). The CDR3 totals 13 residues. Trimming cost V 4 bases and J 1 base, with 7 bases left between them. CDR3 sequence (DNA): TGTGCCAGCAGTTCAGACAGGAACACTGAAGCTTTCTTT. This codes for CASSSDRNTEAFF.

This chain links TRBV4-1 with TRBJ2-1; D is perhaps TRBD2 (6 bases). The CDR3 runs to 18 residues. With 2 bases removed from V and 4 bases from J, the gap between germline ends came to 21 bases. CDR1 and CDR2 (germline): MGHRA, YSYEKL. CDR3 loop: CASSQQALVAATYNEQFF. In DNA, the CDR3 is TGCGCCAGCAGCCAACAGGCGTTGGTAGCGGCGACATACAATGAGCAGTTCTTC.

V is TRBV7-8 and J is TRBJ2-2; TRBD2 matches 7 bases. The J segment lost 6 bases and the V segment lost 5 bases, leaving 9 bases of the junction unmatched. This CDR3 has 15 amino acids. Germline V lookup: CDR1 SGHVS, CDR2 FQNEAQ. CDR3 protein: CASSKSGGSAGELFF. CDR3 sequence (DNA): TGTGCCAGCAGCAAATCAGGCGGGAGCGCCGGGGAGCTGTTTTTT.

V gene TRBV18 combines with J gene TRBJ1-4; 7 positions agree with TRBD1. Looked up from germline, CDR1 is KGHSH and CDR2 is LQKENI. The CDR3 is made up of 14 amino acids. After removal of 2 bases from V and 10 bases from J, the junction contained 7 bases not matched to a gene. Here the CDR3 DNA reads TGTGCCAGCTCACCAGGGGACAGCCTCGGAAAACTGTTTTTT. This codes for CASSPGDSLGKLFF.

A single count supports this clone. The sample holds other DNA sequences that translate to the same CDR3. The CDR3 spells CASRYRGMNTEAFF. DNA for the CDR3: TGTGCCAGCAGATACAGGGGAATGAACACTGAAGCTTTCTTT. The chain couples TRBV2 to TRBJ1-1; the match to TRBD1 covers 7 bases. Germline CDR1 is SNHLY and CDR2 is FYNNEI. The J segment lost 0 bases and the V segment lost 6 bases, leaving 4 bases of the junction unmatched. This CDR3 has 14 amino acids.

This chain links TRBV7-9 with TRBJ2-2; TRBD2 matches 7 bases. The CDR3 contains 16 residues. The junction had 6 bases not matched to a gene; V was cut back by 3 bases and J by 2 bases. Germline lookup yields CDR1 SEHNR and CDR2 FQNEAQ (reference sequence). The chain's CDR3 is CASSFLREANTGELFF. The CDR3, as DNA: TGTGCCAGCAGCTTTCTTCGGGAGGCCAACACCGGGGAGCTGTTTTTT. Full variable domain (rest looked up from reference TRBV7-9 and TRBJ2-2): DTGVSQNPRHKITKRGQNVTFRCDPISEHNRLYWYRQTLGQGPEFLTYFQNEAQLEKSRLLSDRFSAERPKGSFSTLEIQRTEQGDSAMYLCASSFLREANTGELFFGEGSRLTVL.

This clone was detected once. V usage is TRBV6-6 and J usage is TRBJ2-1; perhaps TRBD2 as D (7 bases). CDR3 length: 14 residues. The V gene's germline CDR1 is MNHNY and CDR2 SVGAGI (reference sequence). Trimming took 4 bases from V and 14 from J, leaving 21 bases between them. The CDR3 is CASSSRGTTAVEFF. The CDR3 coding sequence is TGTGCCAGCAGTTCTAGGGGGACTACCGCAGTGGAGTTCTTC.

The CDR3 reads CASSDNLRGFYEQYF. The CDR3 DNA reads TGTGCCAGCAGCGATAATTTAAGGGGTTTCTACGAGCAGTACTTC. The rearrangement links TRBV5-5 to TRBJ2-7; possible D gene TRBD1, 5 bases. V lost 4 bases and J lost 3, with 17 bases in between. The CDR3 extends over 15 amino acids. The V gene's germline CDR1 is SGHKS and CDR2 YYEKEE (reference sequence). Together with reference TRBV5-5 and TRBJ2-7, the CDR3 gives the full variable domain: DAGVTQSPTHLIKTRGQQVTLRCSPISGHKSVSWYQQVLGQGPQFIFQYYEKEERGRGNFPDRFSARQFPNYSSELNVNALLLGDSALYLCASSDNLRGFYEQYFGPGTRLTVT.

CDR3 nucleotides: TGTGCCAGCATATCGGCAGCGTTGGCTGGCTACACCTTC. Translated, it gives CASISAALAGYTF. V and J are TRBV28 and TRBJ1-2, with D hard to call. CDR1 and CDR2 (germline): MDHEN, SYDVKM. Trimming pared 7 bases from V and 7 bases from J, leaving 16 bases between. The CDR3 totals 13 residues.

The genes are TRBV28 and TRBJ2-7; 9 nucleotides match TRBD2. The CDR3 runs 15 residues. Trimming at V came to 1 base and at J to 4 bases, leaving 5 bases not matched to a gene. Germline V gene data show CDR1 as MDHEN and CDR2 as SYDVKM. CDR3 nucleotide sequence: TGTGCCAGCAGTTTATTGGGTAGCGGGAGTTACGAGCAGTACTTC. This codes for CASSLLGSGSYEQYF.

The gene calls are TRBV7-2 and TRBJ2-7; no definite D call. The CDR3 is 13 residues long. Trimming took 2 bases from V and 4 from J, leaving 9 bases between them. Germline V gives CDR1 SGHTA, CDR2 FQGNSA. The CDR3, as DNA: TGTGCCAGCAGCTTACACTATAATTACGAGCAGTACTTC. It encodes CASSLHYNYEQYF.

The chain is built from TRBV19 and TRBJ1-2; D remains ambiguous. Trimming pared 3 bases from V and 8 bases from J, leaving 10 bases between. Germline values: CDR1 LNHDA, CDR2 SQIVND (reference sequence). This CDR3 is built from 12 residues. CDR3 nucleotides: TGTGCCAGTAGTATCGTGGGCGTCGGCTACACCTTC. Translated, it gives CASSIVGVGYTF.

The chain recombines TRBV6-5 with TRBJ2-7, with D tentatively TRBD1 (5 bases). Germline V gives CDR1 MNHEY, CDR2 SVGAGI. Trimming took off 0 bases at V and 6 bases at J, with 18 bases between the two ends. CDR3 length: 16 amino acids. This chain's CDR3 is CASSYSGQQTWREQYF. DNA for the CDR3: TGTGCCAGCAGTTACTCCGGACAACAAACCTGGCGCGAGCAGTACTTC.

V is TRBV4-1 and J is TRBJ2-5; D might be TRBD1 (6 bases). The CDR3 totals 17 residues. CDR1 and CDR2 from the germline V gene are MGHRA and YSYEKL. Trimming shortened V by 3 bases and J by 0 bases, and 17 bases separated the two germline ends. The CDR3 reads CASSHPLRGPDQETQYF. CDR3 DNA sequence: TGCGCCAGCAGCCACCCACTCAGGGGCCCCGACCAAGAGACCCAGTACTTC.

The V call is TRBV11-2, the J call TRBJ1-2; 7 nucleotides align to TRBD1. The trim removed 4 bases at V and 2 bases at J, leaving 1 base unmatched. The CDR3 extends over 13 amino acids. Germline V gives CDR1 SGHAT, CDR2 FQNNGV. The CDR3 region has the DNA TGTGCCAGCAGCTCGACAGGGAACTATGGCTACACCTTC. As protein: CASSSTGNYGYTF.

This rearrangement joins TRBV13 to TRBJ1-1, with D unresolved. Germline V gene lookup returns CDR1 PRHDT and CDR2 FYEKMQ (reference sequence). The CDR3 runs 15 residues. V lost 2 bases, J lost 1 base, and 11 bases lay in between. The CDR3 sequence is CASSLYILRNTEAFF. The CDR3 nucleotides read TGTGCCAGCAGCTTATATATTCTGCGGAACACTGAAGCTTTCTTT.

The CDR3 sequence: CASSFYGGNEQFF. As DNA, the CDR3 is TGTGCCAGCAGCTTCTACGGGGGTAATGAGCAGTTCTTC. The chain employs TRBV11-3 and TRBJ2-1; TRBD2 might be the D (6 bases). The CDR3 runs 13 residues. Germline V gene lookup returns CDR1 SGHNT and CDR2 YENEEA. The V and J ends lost 3 bases and 7 bases respectively, with 10 bases between them.

The chain links TRBV9 to TRBJ1-2; 8 bases line up with TRBD1. The V gene end was trimmed by 1 base and the J gene end by 7 bases; junction bases not matched to a gene: 6. This CDR3 has 14 amino acids. CDR1 is SGDLS and CDR2 is YYNGEE in the germline V gene. The CDR3 DNA reads TGTGCCAGCAGCGTAAATACAGGGGGACGTGGCTACACCTTC. Protein product: CASSVNTGGRGYTF.

The genes are TRBV6-1 and TRBJ2-3; 11 bases map to TRBD2. The CDR3 contains 17 residues. Germline trimming cut 3 bases from V and 4 bases from J; bases unmatched to any gene: 9. The V gene's germline CDR1 is MNHNS and CDR2 SASEGT. The chain's CDR3 is CASSDSGRAKGADTQYF. DNA of the CDR3: TGTGCCAGCAGTGATAGCGGGAGGGCTAAGGGAGCAGATACGCAGTATTTT.

This clone was seen once. This chain uses TRBV27 with TRBJ1-2; D not certain. Germline CDR1 is MNHEY and CDR2 is SMNVEV (reference sequence). The CDR3 is made up of 14 amino acids. Trimming took off 4 bases at V and 7 bases at J, with 16 bases between the two ends. The CDR3 reads CASSSAGRRGGYTF. In DNA, the CDR3 is TGTGCCAGCAGTTCAGCGGGCCGACGAGGTGGCTACACCTTC.

This chain uses TRBV6-5 with TRBJ2-5; a weak D match, TRBD1 (6 bases). V gave up 5 bases and J gave up 4 bases, with 14 bases separating them. The germline V gene has CDR1 MNHEY and CDR2 SVGAGI. The CDR3 spans 14 residues. CDR3 sequence reads: CASSATNRAETQYF. The CDR3 DNA follows: TGTGCCAGCAGTGCTACTAACAGGGCAGAGACCCAGTACTTC.

The chain uses TRBV7-9 and TRBJ2-3; D may be TRBD2 (5 bases). Trimming took off 2 bases at V and 6 bases at J, with 15 bases between the two ends. The CDR3 runs 15 residues. CDR1 SEHNR and CDR2 FQNEAQ come from the germline V gene (reference sequence). CDR3: CASSLRKLATDTQYF. Here the CDR3 DNA reads TGTGCCAGCAGCTTAAGGAAGCTAGCAACCGATACGCAGTATTTT.

This sequence joins TRBV9 and TRBJ2-2; a possible D gene is TRBD2 (6 bases). CDR1 SGDLS and CDR2 YYNGEE come from the germline V gene. The ends were cut back, 4 bases at V and 0 bases at J, with 13 bases in the middle. The CDR3 has 16 amino acids. The CDR3 protein is CASSPGGGANTGELFF. Here the CDR3 DNA reads TGTGCCAGCAGCCCCGGCGGCGGGGCGAACACCGGGGAGCTGTTTTTT.

V usage is TRBV10-2 and J usage is TRBJ2-2; D uncertain. Germline CDR1 WSHSY, CDR2 SAAADI. Trimming left V 5 bases short and J 0 bases short, with 4 bases between. The length of the CDR3 is 13 residues. The CDR3 spells CASSRANTGELFF. In nucleotides, the CDR3 is TGCGCCAGCAGTCGGGCGAACACCGGGGAGCTGTTTTTT.

The count of this clone is one. The chain combines TRBV28 with TRBJ1-4; tentatively, D is TRBD1 (5 bases). V lost 3 bases and J lost 0, with 11 bases in between. Germline CDR1 and CDR2: MDHEN and SYDVKM. The CDR3 is made up of 16 amino acids. CDR3 coding DNA: TGTGCCAGCAGTTTCGGTCTACAGGCAACTAATGAAAAACTGTTTTTT. Its protein is CASSFGLQATNEKLFF.